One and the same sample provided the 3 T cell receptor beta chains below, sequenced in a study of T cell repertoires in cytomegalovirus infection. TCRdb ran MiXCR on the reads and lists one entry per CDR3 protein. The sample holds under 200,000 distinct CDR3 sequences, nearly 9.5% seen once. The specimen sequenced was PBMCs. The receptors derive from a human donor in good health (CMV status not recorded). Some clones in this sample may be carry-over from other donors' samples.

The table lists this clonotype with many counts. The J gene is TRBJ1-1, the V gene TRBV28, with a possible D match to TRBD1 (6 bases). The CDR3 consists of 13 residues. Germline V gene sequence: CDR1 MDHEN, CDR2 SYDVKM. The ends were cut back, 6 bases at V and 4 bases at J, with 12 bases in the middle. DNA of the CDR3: TGTGCCAGCAGACAAAGGGGGAGCACTGAAGCTTTCTTT. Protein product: CASRQRGSTEAFF.

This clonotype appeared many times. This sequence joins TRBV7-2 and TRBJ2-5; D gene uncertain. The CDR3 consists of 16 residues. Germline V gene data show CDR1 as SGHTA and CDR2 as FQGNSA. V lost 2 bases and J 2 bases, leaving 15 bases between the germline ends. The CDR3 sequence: CASSLSASTAQETQYF. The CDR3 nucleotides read TGTGCCAGCAGCTTATCGGCAAGCACAGCGCAAGAGACCCAGTACTTC.

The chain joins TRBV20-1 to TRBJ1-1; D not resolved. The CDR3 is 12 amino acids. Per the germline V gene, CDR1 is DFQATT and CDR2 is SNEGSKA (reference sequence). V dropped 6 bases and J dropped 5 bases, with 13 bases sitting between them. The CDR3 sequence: CSATGRWTEAFF. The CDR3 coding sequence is TGCAGTGCCACTGGGAGGTGGACTGAAGCTTTCTTT.